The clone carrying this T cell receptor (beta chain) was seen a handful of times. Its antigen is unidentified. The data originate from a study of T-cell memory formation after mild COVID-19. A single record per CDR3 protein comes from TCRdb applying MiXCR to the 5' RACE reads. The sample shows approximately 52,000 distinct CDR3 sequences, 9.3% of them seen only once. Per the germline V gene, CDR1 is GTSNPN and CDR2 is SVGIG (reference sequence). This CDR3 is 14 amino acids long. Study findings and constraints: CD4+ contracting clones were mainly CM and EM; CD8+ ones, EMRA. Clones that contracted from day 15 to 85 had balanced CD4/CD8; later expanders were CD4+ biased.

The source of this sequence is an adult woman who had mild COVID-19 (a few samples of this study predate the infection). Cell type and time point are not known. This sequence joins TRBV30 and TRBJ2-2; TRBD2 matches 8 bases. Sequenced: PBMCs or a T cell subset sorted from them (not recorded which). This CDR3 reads CSAGGGYNTGELFF. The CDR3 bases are TGTTCAGCCGGGGGGGGATACAACACCGGGGAGCTGTTTTTT. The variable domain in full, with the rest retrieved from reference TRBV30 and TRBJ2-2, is SQTIHQWPATLVQPVGSPLSLECTVEGTSNPNLYWYRQAAGRGLQLLFYSVGIGQISSEVPQNLSASRPQDRQFILSSKKLLLSDSGFYLCSAGGGYNTGELFFGEGSRLTVL.